The entry that follows covers one TCR beta chain sequence. The repertoire was sequenced with immunoSEQ multiplex PCR; TCRdb's copy has only in-frame clones and lacks some. The sample includes 260,000 or so clones, 85% of them seen just once. The CDR3 is 15 amino acids. Trimming removed 0 bases at V and 1 base at J, with 9 bases between. Per germline, CDR1 WNHNN and CDR2 SYGVQD (reference sequence). This sample was taken from a study of blood T cell repertoires in COVID-19. In terms of age and location, participants ranged from roughly 18 to 89 years and lived in approximately 26 US areas. Sequencing was done on a sample of PBMCs or T cells enriched from blood (not recorded which). The rearrangement uses TRBV10-1 and TRBJ1-1; D gene uncertain. The TCR was taken from a woman between 45 and 65 years old who had recovered from COVID-19. CDR3 region: CASSESRAPNTEAFF. The CDR3 region has the DNA TGCGCCAGCAGTGAGTCGAGGGCCCCGAACACTGAAGCTTTCTTT.